This T cell receptor (beta chain) emerged from a study of blood T cell repertoires in COVID-19. CDR1 is MDHEN and CDR2 is SYDVKM in the germline V gene. CDR3 length: 18 amino acids. With 5 bases clipped from V and 0 bases from J, the junction kept 14 bases outside the gene matches. TCRdb's copy holds only in-frame clones and misses some; the assay was immunoSEQ multiplex PCR. The sample holds about 300,000 clones; roughly 88% are singletons and the top ten take 5.5% to 8%. This receptor was identified in a woman aged 25 to 39 who had recovered from COVID-19. This chain connects TRBV28 to TRBJ1-1, with 8 bases matching TRBD1. Source material: peripheral blood. Here the CDR3 reads CASSPPGTGRFMNTEAFF. The CDR3 DNA reads as TGTGCCAGCAGTCCGCCCGGGACAGGAAGATTTATGAACACTGAAGCTTTCTTT.